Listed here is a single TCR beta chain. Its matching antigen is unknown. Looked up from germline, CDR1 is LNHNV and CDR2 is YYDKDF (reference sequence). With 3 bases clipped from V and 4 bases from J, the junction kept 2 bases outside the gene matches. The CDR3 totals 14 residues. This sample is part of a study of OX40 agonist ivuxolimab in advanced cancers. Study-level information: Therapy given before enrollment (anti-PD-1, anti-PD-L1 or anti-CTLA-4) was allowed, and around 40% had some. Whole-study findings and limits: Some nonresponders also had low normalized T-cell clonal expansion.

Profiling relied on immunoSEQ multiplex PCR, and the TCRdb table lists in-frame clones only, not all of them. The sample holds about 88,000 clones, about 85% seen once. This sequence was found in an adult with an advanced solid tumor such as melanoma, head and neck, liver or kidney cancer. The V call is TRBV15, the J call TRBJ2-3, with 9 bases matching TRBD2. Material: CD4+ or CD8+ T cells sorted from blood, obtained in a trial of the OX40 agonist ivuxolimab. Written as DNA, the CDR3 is TGTGCCACCAGCAGCCAGCGGGGGGCAGATACGCAGTATTTT. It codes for CATSSQRGADTQYF.